A single sample gave rise to the 23 T cell receptor beta chains below, sequenced in a study of T cells after yellow fever vaccination. TCRdb reprocessed the 5' RACE reads with MiXCR, giving one entry per CDR3 protein. The top ten clones hold around an eighth of a sample with a few hundred thousand distinct CDR3 sequences, 15% to 20% of them seen once. Sequences were derived from PBMCs, sampled 15 days after the yellow fever booster vaccination. Receptors were obtained from a man aged 30-40 years who received the YFV17D yellow fever vaccine.

In its sample, this clonotype was seen a few times. The chain couples TRBV19 to TRBJ2-1; TRBD2 matches at 9 bases. Germline CDR1 reads LNHDA; CDR2 reads SQIVND (reference sequence). Unmatched junction bases numbered 14, after V lost 5 bases and J lost 12 bases. The CDR3 extends over 15 amino acids. CDR3 coding DNA: TGTGCCAGTAGTTCTCCGGGACTAGCCCCTAGCCGGCAGTTCTTC. Translation: CASSSPGLAPSRQFF.

The chain couples TRBV5-1 to TRBJ2-3, with TRBD2 matching 7 bases. V lost 0 bases and J lost 6; bases outside the gene matches: 10. Germline values: CDR1 SGHRS, CDR2 YFSETQ. The CDR3 totals 16 residues. In DNA, the CDR3 is TGCGCCAGCAGCTTGGCCAACGCGGGAGCGGTGGATACGCAGTATTTT. Its protein is CASSLANAGAVDTQYF. The whole variable domain, remainder taken from reference TRBV5-1 and TRBJ2-3, is KAGVTQTPRYLIKTRGQQVTLSCSPISGHRSVSWYQQTPGQGLQFLFEYFSETQRNKGNFPGRFSGRQFSNSRSEMNVSTLELGDSALYLCASSLANAGAVDTQYFGPGTRLTVL.

The chain has TRBV25-1 and TRBJ1-3; the D is unclear. The CDR3 loop spans 16 amino acids. Germline V gene lookup returns CDR1 MGHDK and CDR2 SYGVNS. Trimming removed 6 bases at V and 0 bases at J, with 15 bases between. The CDR3 region is CASSDGQRYSGNTIYF. CDR3 sequence (DNA): TGTGCCAGCAGCGATGGGCAGAGGTACTCTGGAAACACCATATATTTT.

This clonotype was counted between two and nine times. The V call is TRBV6-5, the J call TRBJ2-2; 9 bases line up with TRBD2. The germline V gene encodes CDR1 MNHEY and CDR2 SVGAGI. V shed 4 bases, J shed 6 bases, and the junction held 12 bases outside the gene matches. The CDR3 has 17 residues. As DNA, the CDR3 is TGTGCCAGCAGTTCACGGGGACTAGCTGTTGTCGCCGGGGAGCTGTTTTTT. Protein sequence: CASSSRGLAVVAGELFF.

This chain uses TRBV25-1 with TRBJ2-6; no firm D call. Germline CDR1 reads MGHDK; CDR2 reads SYGVNS. This CDR3 comprises 14 residues. V shed 1 base and J shed 16 bases, with 17 bases lying between them. The CDR3: CASSESTDRLILTF. The DNA for the CDR3 is TGTGCCAGCAGTGAATCCACCGACCGCCTGATACTGACTTTC.

There are a few counts of this clonotype. The V and J genes are TRBV5-1 and TRBJ2-1; 7 bases line up with TRBD2. Per germline, CDR1 SGHRS and CDR2 YFSETQ. The CDR3 has 11 amino acids. J gave up 15 bases and V 7 bases, and 10 bases lay outside the gene matches. CDR3 bases: TGCGCCAGCCACGGGGGGACTACCCCGTTCTTC. This sequence encodes CASHGGTTPFF.

With respect to this clonotype: Germline is not matched at one junction end, which may reflect a read error. This chain uses TRBV5-5 with TRBJ2-3; D gene ambiguous. The germline gives CDR1 SGHKS, CDR2 YYEKEE (reference sequence). This CDR3 contains 14 residues. The CDR3 coding sequence is TGTGCCATCAGCCCCGGGCTCCTATGCGGTACGCAGTATTTT. Translation: CAISPGLLCGTQYF. Looking up the rest from reference TRBV5-5 and TRBJ2-3 gives the full variable domain: DAGVTQSPTHLIKTRGQQVTLRCSPISGHKSVSWYQQVLGQGPQFIFQYYEKEERGRGNFPDRFSARQFPNYSSELNVNALLLGDSALYLCAISPGLLCGTQYFGPGTRLTVL.

CDR3 residues: CASTGAHNEQFF. The DNA of the CDR3 is TGCGCCAGCACCGGCGCCCACAATGAGCAGTTCTTC. The chain has TRBV10-2 and TRBJ2-1; D gene unclear. With 7 bases removed from V and 5 bases from J, the gap between germline ends came to 9 bases. The CDR3 spans 12 residues. Germline CDR1 and CDR2: WSHSY and SAAADI.

V is TRBV7-9 and J is TRBJ1-1, with D possibly being TRBD1 (5 bases). The CDR3 spans 15 residues. Germline CDR1 SEHNR, CDR2 FQNEAQ (reference sequence). The V and J ends lost 8 bases and 0 bases respectively, with 16 bases between them. CDR3 residues: CASSLGGALNTEAFF. In DNA form, the CDR3 reads TGTGCCAGCTCCCTTGGCGGGGCCCTGAACACTGAAGCTTTCTTT.

This clonotype was observed a handful of times. The V gene is TRBV5-1, the J gene TRBJ2-7; D is possibly TRBD2 (5 bases). CDR3 length: 14 amino acids. The V end was cut by 4 bases, the J end by 3 bases, with 14 bases between. Germline V gives CDR1 SGHRS, CDR2 YFSETQ. CDR3 loop: CASSVSSAGYEQYF. As DNA, the CDR3 is TGCGCCAGCAGCGTATCTTCGGCGGGCTACGAGCAGTACTTC.

This chain joins TRBV6-2 or TRBV6-3 and TRBJ2-5; D is unresolved. CDR1 MNHEY and CDR2 SVGEGT come from the germline V gene. The CDR3 has 14 amino acids. V lost 5 bases and J 2 bases, leaving 12 bases between the germline ends. The CDR3 region has the DNA TGTGCCAGCAGTCAGTTGTTAGGACAAGAGACCCAGTACTTC. Translated, it gives CASSQLLGQETQYF.

V and J are TRBV5-1 and TRBJ2-3; weak D call: TRBD2 (7 bases). The germline V gene encodes CDR1 SGHRS and CDR2 YFSETQ. V gave up 5 bases and J gave up 6 bases, with 19 bases separating them. The CDR3 length is 15 residues. DNA for the CDR3: TGCGCCAGCAGTGAACCCGAGCGGGACACGGATACGCAGTATTTT. This gives the protein CASSEPERDTDTQYF.

This clonotype came up many times. This chain connects TRBV20-1 to TRBJ2-1; weak D call: TRBD2 (5 bases). The CDR3 has 15 residues. Germline assignment: CDR1 DFQATT and CDR2 SNEGSKA (reference sequence). Trimming took 0 bases from V and 4 from J, leaving 13 bases between them. The CDR3 DNA follows: TGCAGTGCTAGAGATGGGGTAGCGTTGTACAATGAGCAGTTCTTC. Translated: CSARDGVALYNEQFF.

The rearrangement uses TRBV28 and TRBJ2-7; possibly TRBD1 for D (6 bases). Trimming left V 8 bases short and J 1 base short, with 15 bases between. The CDR3 spans 14 residues. Germline-derived CDR1 and CDR2 are MDHEN and SYDVKM. DNA of the CDR3: TGTGCCAGCTCTCCCCGAGGACAGTCCTACGAGCAGTACTTC. Amino acids: CASSPRGQSYEQYF.

This sequence joins TRBV12-3 or TRBV12-4 and TRBJ1-4; maybe TRBD1 (6 bases). V was trimmed by 4 bases and J by 2 bases, leaving 8 bases between them. The CDR3 extends over 14 amino acids. The chain's CDR3 is CASSSGVTNEKLFF. CDR3 nucleotide sequence: TGTGCCAGCAGTTCAGGGGTTACTAATGAAAAACTGTTTTTT.

This chain links TRBV4-3 with TRBJ2-7; D remains unclear. This CDR3 has 15 residues. Germline V gene sequence: CDR1 LGHNA, CDR2 YSLEER. Trimming took 4 bases from V and 2 from J, leaving 15 bases between them. DNA of the CDR3: TGCGCCAGCAGCCCCAACTGGGGAACCCCCTACGAGCAGTACTTC. This codes for CASSPNWGTPYEQYF.

The genes are TRBV28 and TRBJ1-4; 8 positions match TRBD1. The CDR3 extends over 15 amino acids. Trimming took 5 bases from V and 7 from J; bases not matched to a gene: 9. Germline CDR1 and CDR2: MDHEN and SYDVKM. CDR3 amino acids: CASSAVTGGVEKLFF. In DNA, the CDR3 is TGTGCCAGCAGTGCTGTAACAGGGGGTGTTGAAAAACTGTTTTTT.

This clonotype has more than one count but fewer than ten. The genes are TRBV12-3 or TRBV12-4 and TRBJ2-7; unclear D gene. The CDR3 sequence is 13 residues long. Deletions cut 5 bases from V and 3 bases from J, with 11 bases between. CDR3 sequence reads: CASSRPPLYEQYF. In nucleotides, the CDR3 is TGTGCCAGCAGTCGTCCTCCCCTCTACGAGCAGTACTTC.

This clonotype was counted a single time. The genes are TRBV12-3 or TRBV12-4 and TRBJ2-7, with 9 bases fitting TRBD1. The CDR3 length is 14 residues. Unmatched junction bases numbered 8, after V lost 8 bases and J lost 3 bases. Here the CDR3 reads CASGRDRDFYEQYF. Written as DNA, the CDR3 is TGTGCCAGCGGCAGGGACAGGGATTTCTACGAGCAGTACTTC.

The chain has TRBV12-5 and TRBJ2-7; tentatively, D is TRBD2 (6 bases). The CDR3 is 16 amino acids. V gave up 2 bases and J gave up 5 bases, with 19 bases separating them. Germline CDR1 is LGHNT and CDR2 is FRNRAP. The CDR3 spells CASGLLSGYRLHEQYF. CDR3 DNA sequence: TGTGCTAGTGGTTTGTTAAGCGGGTACCGACTCCACGAGCAGTACTTC.

This rearrangement joins TRBV29-1 to TRBJ2-1; D ambiguous. Germline CDR1 and CDR2: SQVTM and ANQGSEA. V dropped 3 bases and J dropped 0 bases, with 9 bases sitting between them. The CDR3 spans 14 residues. The CDR3: CSVDRRRSYNEQFF. The CDR3 bases are TGCAGCGTTGACAGGCGTCGCTCCTACAATGAGCAGTTCTTC.

The gene calls are TRBV20-1 and TRBJ1-2; D is unresolved. This CDR3 is built from 13 residues. Germline CDR1 DFQATT, CDR2 SNEGSKA (reference sequence). V gave up 1 base and J gave up 3 bases, with 9 bases separating them. The CDR3 loop is CSARVGVHYGYTF. For the CDR3, the DNA is TGCAGTGCTAGAGTCGGAGTACACTATGGCTACACCTTC.

This rearrangement joins TRBV20-1 to TRBJ2-1; TRBD1 agrees at 10 bases. The germline gives CDR1 DFQATT, CDR2 SNEGSKA (reference sequence). V lost 1 base, J lost 8 bases, and 8 bases stayed unmatched. The CDR3 is 15 residues long. CDR3 nucleotides: TGCAGTGCTAGAGTTCGGGGACAGGGGTTTCATGAGCAGTTCTTC. Translation gives CSARVRGQGFHEQFF.